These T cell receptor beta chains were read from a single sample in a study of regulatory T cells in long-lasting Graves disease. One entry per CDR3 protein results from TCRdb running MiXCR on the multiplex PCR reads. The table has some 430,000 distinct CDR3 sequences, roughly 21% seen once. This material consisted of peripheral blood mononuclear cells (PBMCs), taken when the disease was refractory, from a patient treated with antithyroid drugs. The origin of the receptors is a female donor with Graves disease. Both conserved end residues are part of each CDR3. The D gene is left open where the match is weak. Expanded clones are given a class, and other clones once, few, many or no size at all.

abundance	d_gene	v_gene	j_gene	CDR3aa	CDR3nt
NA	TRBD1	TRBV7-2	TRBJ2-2	CASSLNRGNTGELFF	TGTGCCAGCAGCTTAAACAGGGGCAACACCGGGGAGCTGTTTTTT
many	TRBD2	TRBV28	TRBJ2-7	CASSFRTSGIHEQYF	TGTGCCAGCAGTTTCCGGACTAGCGGTATCCACGAGCAGTACTTC
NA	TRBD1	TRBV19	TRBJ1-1	CASLPGTGGPEAFF	TGTGCCAGCCTACCCGGGACAGGGGGCCCTGAAGCTTTCTTT
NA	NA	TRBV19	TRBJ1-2	CASSTRPGPRVNNYGYTF	TGTGCCAGTAGTACCCGCCCGGGACCAAGGGTAAATAACTATGGCTACACCTTC
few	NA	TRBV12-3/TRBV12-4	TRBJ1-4	CASSLGDLPNEKLFF	TGTGCCAGCAGTTTAGGGGATTTGCCCAATGAAAAACTGTTTTTT
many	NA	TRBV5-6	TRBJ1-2	CASTRTVFNYGYTF	TGTGCCAGCACCCGGACAGTCTTTAACTATGGCTACACCTTC
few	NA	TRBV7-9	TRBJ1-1	CASSLVPALLEYF	TGTGCCAGCAGCTTAGTTCCAGCTCTCTTAGAGTACTTT
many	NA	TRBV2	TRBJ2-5	CASRGQPEETQYF	TGTGCCAGCAGGGGACAACCAGAAGAGACCCAGTACTTC
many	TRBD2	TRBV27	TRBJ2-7	CASSSLASGIRAYEQYF	TGTGCCAGCAGTTCGTTGGCTAGCGGGATTAGGGCCTACGAGCAGTACTTC
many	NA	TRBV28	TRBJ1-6	CASTTGQGDSPLHF	TGTGCCAGCACCACCGGCCAGGGTGATTCACCCCTCCACTTT
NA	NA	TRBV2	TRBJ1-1	CASTDRPEAFF	TGTGCCAGCACCGACAGGCCTGAAGCTTTCTTT
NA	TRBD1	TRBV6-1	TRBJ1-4	CASSPTGRDEKLFF	TGTGCCAGCAGCCCGACAGGGCGAGATGAAAAACTGTTTTTT
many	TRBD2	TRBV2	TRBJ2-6	CASSSGSNSGANVLTF	TGTGCCAGCAGTAGCGGGAGTAACTCTGGGGCCAACGTCCTGACTTTC
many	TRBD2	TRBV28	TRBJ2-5	CASRRTSGSETQYF	TGTGCCAGCAGAAGAACTAGCGGGTCGGAGACCCAGTACTTC
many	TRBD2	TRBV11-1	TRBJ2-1	CASSFRTSFYNEQFF	TGTGCCAGCAGCTTTAGGACTAGCTTCTACAATGAGCAGTTCTTC
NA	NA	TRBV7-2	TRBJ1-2	CASSSGVANYGYTF	TGTGCCAGCAGCTCGGGGGTCGCGAACTATGGCTACACCTTC
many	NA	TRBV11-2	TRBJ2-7	CASSVSNFGQYF	TGTGCCAGCAGCGTGTCGAACTTCGGGCAGTACTTC
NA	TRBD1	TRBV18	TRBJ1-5	CASSLWDRGDQPQHF	TGTGCCAGCTCACTGTGGGACAGGGGTGATCAGCCCCAGCATTTT
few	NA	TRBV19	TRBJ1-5	CASSIAGRDQPQHF	TGTGCCAGTAGTATTGCGGGCAGGGATCAGCCCCAGCATTTT
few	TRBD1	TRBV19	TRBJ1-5	CASSIDQDRVYNQPQHF	TGTGCCAGTAGTATAGATCAGGACAGGGTATACAATCAGCCCCAGCATTTT
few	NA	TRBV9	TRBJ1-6	CASQLGHYNSPLHF	TGTGCCAGCCAGTTGGGACACTATAATTCACCCCTCCACTTT
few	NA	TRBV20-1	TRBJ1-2	CSARQGSDGYTF	TGCAGTGCTAGACAGGGGTCTGATGGCTACACCTTC
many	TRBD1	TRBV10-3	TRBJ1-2	CAISDGTDSGGYTF	TGTGCCATCAGTGATGGGACAGACTCGGGCGGCTACACCTTC
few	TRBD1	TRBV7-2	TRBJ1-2	CASSFTGGLGYGYTF	TGTGCCAGCAGCTTTACAGGGGGCCTTGGCTATGGCTACACCTTC
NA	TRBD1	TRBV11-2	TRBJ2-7	CASSSDPGQGFGEQYF	TGTGCCAGCAGCTCAGACCCGGGACAGGGGTTCGGGGAGCAGTACTTC
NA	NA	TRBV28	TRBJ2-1	CASSPWEGGEQFF	TGTGCCAGCAGCCCCTGGGAAGGAGGTGAGCAGTTCTTC
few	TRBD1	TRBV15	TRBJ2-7	CATSGGTGSSYEQYF	TGTGCCACCAGCGGAGGGACAGGTTCTTCCTACGAGCAGTACTTC
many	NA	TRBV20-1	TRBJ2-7	CSATTGKARLYEQYF	TGCAGTGCAACCACCGGAAAAGCTCGACTCTACGAGCAGTACTTC
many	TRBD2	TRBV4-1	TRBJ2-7	CASSRAGRGEQYF	TGCGCCAGCAGCCGGGCAGGGCGGGGGGAGCAGTACTTC
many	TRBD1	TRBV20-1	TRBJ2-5	CSASDEARGRETQYF	TGCAGTGCTAGTGATGAGGCGAGGGGGCGGGAGACCCAGTACTTC
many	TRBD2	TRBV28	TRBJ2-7	CASSLAREGYEQYF	TGTGCCAGCAGTTTAGCCCGGGAGGGCTACGAGCAGTACTTC
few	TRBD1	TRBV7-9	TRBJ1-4	CASSLGQEPLGEKLFF	TGTGCCAGCAGCTTGGGACAGGAACCCCTGGGTGAAAAACTGTTTTTT
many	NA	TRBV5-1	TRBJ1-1	CASNSGSMNTEAFF	TGCGCCAGCAACTCCGGCAGTATGAACACTGAAGCTTTCTTT
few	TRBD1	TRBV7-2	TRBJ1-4	CASSPGQMSEKLFF	TGTGCCAGCAGCCCGGGACAGATGAGTGAAAAACTGTTTTTT